Listed here are 9 T cell receptor beta chains from one sample, sequenced in a study of early stage breast cancer tumors. Clones were read by immunoSEQ multiplex PCR, and TCRdb kept only the in-frame ones, dropping some. The sample records 60,000 to 80,000 clones, approximately 79% being singletons. Sample: blood. Receptors were obtained from a person aged 55 to 75 with breast cancer.

The CDR3 DNA is TGTGCCACCAGACCCGGGGAGCTGTTTTTT. Translation gives CATRPGELFF. The chain has TRBV2 and TRBJ2-2; D not resolved. Trimming took off 10 bases at V and 6 bases at J, with 6 bases between the two ends. The CDR3 is made up of 10 amino acids. Germline CDR1 is SNHLY and CDR2 is FYNNEI.

The V gene is TRBV9, the J gene TRBJ2-6; D is perhaps TRBD1 (5 bases). This CDR3 has 15 residues. Per germline, CDR1 SGDLS and CDR2 YYNGEE. V gave up 2 bases and J gave up 0 bases, with 6 bases separating them. CDR3 amino acids: CASSVQGSGANVLTF. Written as DNA, the CDR3 is TGTGCCAGCAGCGTCCAGGGCTCTGGGGCCAACGTCCTGACTTTC.

The rearrangement uses TRBV6-6 and TRBJ2-7; D is ambiguous. Germline loops: CDR1 MNHNY, CDR2 SVGAGI (reference sequence). The V end was cut by 7 bases, the J end by 5 bases, with 15 bases between. The CDR3 is 13 residues long. The CDR3 loop is CASTRSGSHEQYF. The DNA for the CDR3 is TGTGCCAGCACCCGATCAGGATCCCACGAGCAGTACTTC.

CDR3 residues: CAWSGRYTDTQYF. The DNA of the CDR3 is TGTGCCTGGAGTGGCCGTTATACAGATACGCAGTATTTT. This chain links TRBV30 with TRBJ2-3; D remains ambiguous. Germline CDR1 is GTSNPN and CDR2 is SVGIG (reference sequence). V was clipped by 1 base and J by 3 bases, with 8 bases between them. The CDR3 totals 13 residues.

The rearrangement joins TRBV2 to TRBJ1-4, with 7 positions matching TRBD1. From germline, CDR1 is SNHLY and CDR2 FYNNEI. V was clipped by 7 bases and J by 4 bases; unmatched bases: 9. The CDR3 contains 15 residues. As DNA, the CDR3 is TGTGCCAGCACTAAAAACAGGGGTGGTAATGAAAAACTGTTTTTT. Translated, it gives CASTKNRGGNEKLFF.

The chain has TRBV6-4 and TRBJ2-5; no clear D gene. Germline CDR1 reads MRHNA; CDR2 reads SNTAGT. The CDR3 runs to 15 residues. Trimming took off 5 bases at V and 1 base at J, with 14 bases between the two ends. In DNA form, the CDR3 reads TGTGCCAGCAGTCCCCCAAGCAAATTCCAAGAGACCCAGTACTTC. Residues: CASSPPSKFQETQYF.

The V and J genes are TRBV18 and TRBJ1-1; D gene uncertain. CDR1 is KGHSH and CDR2 is LQKENI in the germline V gene. Trimming removed 3 bases from V and 3 bases from J, with 14 bases in between. CDR3 length equals 15 residues. CDR3 in amino acids: CASSPSSNMDTEAFF. In nucleotides, the CDR3 is TGTGCCAGCTCACCTTCTTCGAACATGGACACTGAAGCTTTCTTT.

This chain connects TRBV4-1 to TRBJ2-2; no definite D call. The CDR3 is 13 residues long. Germline V gene sequence: CDR1 MGHRA, CDR2 YSYEKL. The V gene lost 3 bases and the J gene lost 6 bases, with 8 bases spanning the gap. CDR3 nucleotide sequence: TGCGCCAGCAGCCACCAGCCCGCCGGGGAGCTGTTTTTT. It encodes CASSHQPAGELFF.

V usage is TRBV2 and J usage is TRBJ1-1, with 8 bases that match TRBD1. The trim removed 3 bases at V and 5 bases at J, leaving 2 bases unmatched. This CDR3 region has 13 residues. Germline V gene lookup returns CDR1 SNHLY and CDR2 FYNNEI. The CDR3 loop is CASSEDRDTEAFF. DNA of the CDR3: TGTGCCAGCAGTGAGGACAGGGATACTGAAGCTTTCTTT.